This T cell receptor (beta chain) emerged from a study of blood T cell repertoires in COVID-19. Produced via immunoSEQ multiplex PCR; TCRdb's table is partial and in-frame only. The sample includes approximately 210,000 clones, around 82% of them seen just once. CDR3 size: 15 residues. The V end lost 4 bases, the J end lost 4 bases, and 14 bases lay between the germline ends. The V gene's germline CDR1 is MNHEY and CDR2 SVGAGI. The receptor was derived from a man aged 30-40 years with acute COVID-19. This chain uses TRBV6-5 with TRBJ1-5, with D maybe TRBD1 (6 bases). Material for sequencing was PBMCs or T cells enriched from blood (not recorded which). DNA for the CDR3: TGTGCCAGCAGTTCAGAAACCAGGGGAAATCAGCCCCAGCATTTT. Amino acids: CASSSETRGNQPQHF.